Sequencing of this T cell receptor (beta chain) was carried out in a study of T-cell reconstitution after alpha-beta-depleted transplantation in children. Study-wide results and limits: Reportedly, only several hundred clones from non-depleted graft cells drove alpha-beta T-cell counts at about two months. A year had passed since transplant, and T-cell counts and diversity by then came mostly from newly produced T cells. The origin of high day-60 TCRbeta diversity in some patients lay in surviving recipient T cells and thymic progenitors.

This clonotype was recorded a few times. As yet, its antigen is unknown. A library of TCRbeta sequences, prepared with unique molecular identifiers, was generated. TCRdb reprocessed the PCR reads with MiXCR, giving one entry per CDR3 protein. Found here are around 31,000 distinct CDR3 sequences, around 6.6% of them singletons; the top ten hold roughly 27%. Trimming removed 5 bases at V and 4 bases at J, with 14 bases between. Germline V CDR1 and CDR2: SGHTA, FQGNSA. There are 15 residues in the CDR3. The sequencing here drew on peripheral blood, taken 60 days after TCRalphabeta/CD19-depleted stem cell transplant. This TCR was recovered from a child in the first two years of life who had a stem cell transplant for acute myeloid leukemia, so the T cells may come from the graft donor. This sequence joins TRBV7-2 and TRBJ2-2; tentative D call: TRBD1 (6 bases). The CDR3 nucleotides read TGTGCCAGCAGCACAAGACAGGCGGTCACCGGGGAGCTGTTTTTT. It encodes CASSTRQAVTGELFF.